This passage covers 2 T cell receptor beta chains from one sample sequenced in a study of response to subunit inactivated influenza vaccine. TCRdb reanalysed the RT-PCR reads using MiXCR and keeps one entry per CDR3 protein. The table records approximately 730,000 distinct CDR3 sequences, 11% to 15% of them present only once. The sample here was PBMCs from blood, taken less than 15 days before vaccination. These receptor sequences come from a man in his fifties or sixties who received an inactivated influenza vaccine.

Only a few counts were recorded for this clonotype. CDR3 protein: CATSDSRDSLYEQYF. CDR3 DNA sequence: TGTGCCACCAGTGATTCGCGGGACAGCTTATACGAGCAGTACTTC. The rearrangement links TRBV24-1 to TRBJ2-7, with TRBD1 as a possible D gene (7 bases). CDR3 length: 15 residues. Germline values: CDR1 KGHDR, CDR2 SFDVKD. Between the trimmed V and J ends, which lost 2 bases and 4 bases, there was a span of 14 bases.

This clonotype occurred many times. This sequence joins TRBV7-9 and TRBJ1-2; the D is unclear. This CDR3 spans 15 amino acids. Germline V gene sequence: CDR1 SEHNR, CDR2 FQNEAQ (reference sequence). The germline V and J ends were trimmed by 4 bases and 5 bases, with 17 bases remaining between them. The CDR3 here is CASSSGWNPLYGYTF. CDR3 in DNA: TGTGCCAGCAGCTCCGGGTGGAATCCTCTTTATGGCTACACCTTC.